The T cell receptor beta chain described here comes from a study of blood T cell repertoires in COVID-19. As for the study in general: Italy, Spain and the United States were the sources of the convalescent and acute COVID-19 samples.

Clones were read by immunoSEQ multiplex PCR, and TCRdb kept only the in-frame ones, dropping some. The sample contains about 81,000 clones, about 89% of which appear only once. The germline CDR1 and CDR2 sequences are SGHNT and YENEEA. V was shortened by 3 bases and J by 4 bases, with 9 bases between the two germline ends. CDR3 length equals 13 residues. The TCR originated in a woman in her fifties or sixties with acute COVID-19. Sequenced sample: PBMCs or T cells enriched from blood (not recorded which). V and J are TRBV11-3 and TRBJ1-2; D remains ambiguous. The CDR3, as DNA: TGTGCCAGCAGCTTTAGCAGCCTCTATGGCTACACCTTC. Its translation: CASSFSSLYGYTF.